The 21 T cell receptor beta chains reported below all come from one sample, sequenced in a study of control samples from healthy donors and cancer patients. Data came from immunoSEQ multiplex PCR; TCRdb stores just in-frame clones and leaves some out. The sample carries 150,000 to 200,000 clones, approximately 95% recorded once. The sequencing sample was made of blood. The receptors derive from a man between 18 and 29 years old in good health.

The J gene is TRBJ2-7, the V gene TRBV18; D may be TRBD1 (6 bases). V was pared by 3 bases and J by 1 base, with 13 bases between. CDR1 is KGHSH, CDR2 LQKENI, per germline. The CDR3 is 15 amino acids. The CDR3, as DNA: TGTGCCAGCTCACCTCTCAGGACAGTATCCTACGAGCAGTACTTC. Amino acids: CASSPLRTVSYEQYF.

This chain joins TRBV5-1 and TRBJ2-1, with 11 bases that match TRBD1. V shed 0 bases, J shed 9 bases, and the junction held 5 bases outside the gene matches. Germline V gene data show CDR1 as SGHRS and CDR2 as YFSETQ. This CDR3 spans 15 amino acids. The CDR3 loop reads CASSLEGTGGSEQFF. The CDR3 DNA follows: TGCGCCAGCAGCTTGGAGGGGACAGGGGGGAGTGAGCAGTTCTTC.

The chain is built from TRBV28 and TRBJ2-7, with D maybe TRBD2 (6 bases). CDR3 length: 14 residues. V shed 3 bases and J shed 2 bases, with 11 bases lying between them. Germline V gene data show CDR1 as MDHEN and CDR2 as SYDVKM. The CDR3 region has the DNA TGTGCCAGCAGTTTGGCGGGACCAGCCTACGAGCAGTACTTC. Amino acid sequence: CASSLAGPAYEQYF.

This clone was recorded once. V gene TRBV7-9 combines with J gene TRBJ2-7; D is uncertain. The CDR3 is 12 amino acids. Germline V CDR1 and CDR2: SEHNR, FQNEAQ (reference sequence). Between the trimmed V and J ends, which lost 0 bases and 4 bases, there was a span of 4 bases. Here the CDR3 reads CASSLAAYEQYF. CDR3 sequence (DNA): TGTGCCAGCAGCTTAGCAGCGTACGAGCAGTACTTC.

The V call is TRBV12-5, the J call TRBJ1-5; D might be TRBD1 (5 bases). Deletions cut 6 bases from V and 5 bases from J, with 8 bases between. The CDR3 totals 12 residues. The V gene's germline CDR1 is LGHNT and CDR2 FRNRAP. This CDR3 is CASGRDDQPQHF. CDR3 bases: TGTGCTAGTGGAAGGGACGATCAGCCCCAGCATTTT.

The chain joins TRBV25-1 to TRBJ1-2, with D maybe TRBD1 (6 bases). V lost 3 bases, J lost 9 bases, and 14 bases lay in between. The CDR3 is 13 amino acids. CDR1 and CDR2 (germline): MGHDK, SYGVNS. CDR3 sequence (DNA): TGTGCCAGCAGTGAGGCGCAGGGGTCGCGCTACACCTTC. Its protein product is CASSEAQGSRYTF.

This chain uses TRBV18 with TRBJ1-3, with unresolved D. Trimming stripped 0 bases from V and 0 bases from J, with 15 bases between. Germline CDR1 reads KGHSH; CDR2 reads LQKENI. This CDR3 has 18 residues. CDR3 sequence: CASSPPVGRSSSGNTIYF. The DNA for the CDR3 is TGTGCCAGCTCACCACCTGTGGGCAGGTCCAGCTCTGGAAACACCATATATTTT.

This chain connects TRBV9 to TRBJ1-4; TRBD1 matches 10 bases. CDR3 length: 15 amino acids. The junction had 7 bases not matched to a gene; V was cut back by 3 bases and J by 8 bases. The germline gives CDR1 SGDLS, CDR2 YYNGEE. The CDR3 bases are TGTGCCAGCAGCGCCGATCAGGGACAGGGGGAAAAACTGTTTTTT. This sequence encodes CASSADQGQGEKLFF.

The chain is built from TRBV12-3 or TRBV12-4 and TRBJ1-2, with TRBD1 as a possible D gene (6 bases). Between the trimmed V and J ends, which lost 10 bases and 10 bases, there was a span of 16 bases. The CDR3 has 11 residues. CDR3: CATRGREAYTF. The CDR3, as DNA: TGTGCCACCAGGGGCAGGGAAGCCTACACCTTC.

As DNA, the CDR3 is TGCGCCAGCAGCTTGAGCCCGCCTCAGGAGGCCAACGTCCTGACTTTC. The encoded protein is CASSLSPPQEANVLTF. The V gene is TRBV5-1, the J gene TRBJ2-6; D remains unclear. The V and J ends lost 1 base and 6 bases respectively, with 14 bases between them. This CDR3 has 16 residues. CDR1 and CDR2 from the germline V gene are SGHRS and YFSETQ. The full variable domain, completed using reference TRBV5-1 and TRBJ2-6, is KAGVTQTPRYLIKTRGQQVTLSCSPISGHRSVSWYQQTPGQGLQFLFEYFSETQRNKGNFPGRFSGRQFSNSRSEMNVSTLELGDSALYLCASSLSPPQEANVLTFGAGSRLTVL.

The rearrangement uses TRBV4-1 and TRBJ1-3; 9 positions match TRBD1. Germline lookup yields CDR1 MGHRA and CDR2 YSYEKL. Trimming cost V 1 base and J 0 bases; bases outside gene matches: 10. This CDR3 spans 19 amino acids. CDR3: CASSQGGDRGFSSGNTIYF. CDR3 sequence (DNA): TGCGCCAGCAGCCAAGGCGGAGACAGGGGGTTCTCCTCTGGAAACACCATATATTTT.

This clone has just one count. The gene calls are TRBV12-3 or TRBV12-4 and TRBJ1-5; D remains ambiguous. The CDR3 has 12 amino acids. V lost 6 bases to trimming and J lost 8 bases, with 11 bases between them. The CDR3 spells CASRRTLEPQHF. The CDR3 DNA sequence: TGTGCCAGCAGACGGACCCTGGAGCCCCAGCATTTT.

This sequence joins TRBV4-1 and TRBJ1-1, with D maybe TRBD1 (6 bases). The V end was cut by 6 bases, the J end by 6 bases, with 26 bases between. The CDR3 runs 17 residues. The V gene's germline CDR1 is MGHRA and CDR2 YSYEKL. The CDR3 sequence is CASSRTRVGGPNPEAFF. For the CDR3, the DNA is TGCGCCAGCAGTCGTACCCGTGTCGGGGGGCCTAACCCTGAAGCTTTCTTT.

In nucleotides, the CDR3 is TGCGCCAGCAGCACTGGACAAGCGCCAGATACGCAGTATTTT. Translation gives CASSTGQAPDTQYF. The V and J genes are TRBV5-1 and TRBJ2-3; D might be TRBD1 (5 bases). CDR3 length equals 14 residues. Trimming took off 4 bases at V and 4 bases at J, with 13 bases between the two ends. Per germline, CDR1 SGHRS and CDR2 YFSETQ.

This rearrangement joins TRBV5-1 to TRBJ2-2; D is unclear. Trimming removed 5 bases at V and 6 bases at J, with 14 bases between. CDR1 SGHRS and CDR2 YFSETQ come from the germline V gene. The CDR3 is made up of 14 amino acids. The CDR3 loop reads CASSLLQGPGELFF. The CDR3 bases are TGCGCCAGCAGTTTACTCCAAGGGCCCGGGGAGCTGTTTTTT. Combining the CDR3 with reference TRBV5-1 and TRBJ2-2 gives the whole variable domain KAGVTQTPRYLIKTRGQQVTLSCSPISGHRSVSWYQQTPGQGLQFLFEYFSETQRNKGNFPGRFSGRQFSNSRSEMNVSTLELGDSALYLCASSLLQGPGELFFGEGSRLTVL.

This chain links TRBV4-2 with TRBJ2-3; 9 bases fit TRBD2. The CDR3 is made up of 17 amino acids. Trimming at V came to 1 base and at J to 2 bases, leaving 7 bases not matched to a gene. Germline V gene sequence: CDR1 LGHNA, CDR2 YNFKEQ. The CDR3 DNA reads TGTGCCAGCAGCCAAGTATCGCGGGGGGGCCTCACAGATACGCAGTATTTT. It yields the protein CASSQVSRGGLTDTQYF.

This chain joins TRBV6-5 and TRBJ1-2, with a weak D call TRBD1 (6 bases). V was pared by 2 bases and J by 6 bases, with 7 bases between. CDR1 MNHEY and CDR2 SVGAGI come from the germline V gene. The CDR3 is 12 amino acids. CDR3 sequence (DNA): TGTGCCAGCAGTTACAAGGGGGATGGCTACACCTTC. It yields the protein CASSYKGDGYTF.

This chain uses TRBV27 with TRBJ2-1; possible D gene TRBD1, 7 bases. The CDR3 has 15 residues. Trimming removed 3 bases from V and 4 bases from J, with 13 bases in between. In germline, CDR1 is MNHEY, CDR2 SMNVEV (reference sequence). The CDR3 sequence: CASSFEGAGYNEQFF. As DNA, the CDR3 is TGTGCCAGCAGTTTCGAGGGGGCGGGGTACAATGAGCAGTTCTTC.

The rearrangement joins TRBV4-1 to TRBJ1-4; perhaps TRBD1 as D (5 bases). The CDR3 totals 17 residues. The V and J ends lost 4 bases and 2 bases respectively, with 17 bases between them. Germline V gene sequence: CDR1 MGHRA, CDR2 YSYEKL. DNA of the CDR3: TGCGCCAGCAGCCTCGTGAGCGGGGGTATCACTAATGAAAAACTGTTTTTT. Its protein is CASSLVSGGITNEKLFF.

V usage is TRBV24-1 and J usage is TRBJ2-2; 7 nucleotides line up with TRBD1. V lost 7 bases, J lost 3 bases, and 10 bases stayed unmatched. The germline V gene encodes CDR1 KGHDR and CDR2 SFDVKD. CDR3 length: 16 amino acids. CDR3 sequence reads: CATSPTGTEDTGELFF. The CDR3 DNA follows: TGTGCCACCAGCCCTACCGGGACAGAGGACACCGGGGAGCTGTTTTTT.

The rearrangement joins TRBV30 to TRBJ1-4, with 8 nucleotides matching TRBD1. The CDR3 sequence is 16 residues long. CDR1 and CDR2 from the germline V gene are GTSNPN and SVGIG (reference sequence). V lost 1 base, J lost 7 bases, and 11 bases stayed unmatched. Written as DNA, the CDR3 is TGTGCCTGGAGTGACCGATATCAGGGGGCTGCTGAAAAACTGTTTTTT. This gives the protein CAWSDRYQGAAEKLFF. Combining the CDR3 with reference TRBV30 and TRBJ1-4 gives the whole variable domain SQTIHQWPATLVQPVGSPLSLECTVEGTSNPNLYWYRQAAGRGLQLLFYSVGIGQISSEVPQNLSASRPQDRQFILSSKKLLLSDSGFYLCAWSDRYQGAAEKLFFGSGTQLSVL.